The T cell receptor beta chain described here comes from a study of T cells after yellow fever vaccination. Study observations and caveats: The study re-detected most primary-vaccination clones after the booster (96% CD4, 88% CD8). Weaker overall was a secondary response that nonetheless peaked faster, on day 5 versus 15.

This clonotype was seen repeatedly, ten times or more. No antigen is known for it. A process of 5'RACE template switching, which added a universal primer site and UMIs, was used to make TCR cDNA. From the 5' RACE reads, TCRdb called clonotypes with MiXCR, one entry per CDR3 protein. The sample lists 450,000 to 550,000 distinct CDR3 sequences; just over 20% were seen once. Germline lookup yields CDR1 SGHTA and CDR2 FQGNSA. V dropped 7 bases and J dropped 7 bases, with 13 bases sitting between them. The CDR3 spans 12 residues. This TCR came from a man between 18 and 35 years old who received the YFV17D yellow fever vaccine. The chain is built from TRBV7-2 and TRBJ2-5, with D hard to call. Material: PBMCs, obtained roughly 20 days after the first yellow fever vaccination. The CDR3 sequence is CASTPVKGTQYF. Written as DNA, the CDR3 is TGTGCCAGCACCCCGGTGAAGGGGACCCAGTACTTC.